The source of this T cell receptor beta chain is a study of early T cells in non-severe SARS-CoV-2 infection. The overall study: Bulk RNA isolated from unsorted whole blood underwent sequencing; chains were not paired.

This clonotype was seen many times. One entry per CDR3 protein results from TCRdb running MiXCR on the 5' RACE reads. This table holds 25,000 to 30,000 distinct CDR3 sequences, 5.3% found once. Germline CDR1 SGHTA, CDR2 FQGNSA. The CDR3 is 14 residues long. V was clipped by 5 bases and J by 7 bases; unmatched bases: 5. Sequencing was done on a sample of whole blood. V usage is TRBV7-2 and J usage is TRBJ1-6; 7 bases line up with TRBD1. The TCR originated in an adult who was a healthcare worker with PCR-confirmed SARS-CoV-2 infection or an uninfected control (not recorded which). Written as DNA, the CDR3 is TGTGCCAGCAGCCTGGGGACAGTCAATTCACCCCTCCACTTT. This encodes CASSLGTVNSPLHF.